The rows below give T cell receptor beta chains drawn from one sample of a study of T cells in Graves' hyperthyroidism and ophthalmopathy. Each CDR3 protein gets one entry after TCRdb re-called the multiplex PCR reads with MiXCR. The sample records roughly 250,000 distinct CDR3 sequences, about 15% being singletons. Sequenced material: blood. Receptors were obtained from a woman in her late teens or twenties with Graves' ophthalmopathy. Each CDR3 is given with its conserved first and last residue. The D gene is left open where the match is weak. Size is omitted from some rows. Given values are once, few, many or a class for expanded clones.

V gene: TRBV7-2
clone size: many
D gene: .
J gene: TRBJ2-3
CDR3 protein: CASRTAGNRADTQYF
CDR3 DNA: TGTGCCAGCAGAACCGCGGGGAATCGGGCAGATACGCAGTATTTT

V gene: TRBV2
clone size: .
D gene: TRBD1
J gene: TRBJ1-6
CDR3 protein: CAGSGQGDSPLHF
CDR3 DNA: TGTGCCGGATCTGGACAGGGGGATTCACCCCTCCACTTT

V gene: TRBV18
clone size: many
D gene: .
J gene: TRBJ1-6
CDR3 protein: CASSPVASSYNSPLHF
CDR3 DNA: TGTGCCAGCTCACCAGTCGCGAGCTCCTATAATTCACCCCTCCACTTT

V gene: TRBV2
clone size: many
D gene: .
J gene: TRBJ2-4
CDR3 protein: CASSESGVAKNIQYF
CDR3 DNA: TGTGCCAGCAGTGAGTCCGGGGTAGCCAAAAACATTCAGTACTTC

V gene: TRBV27
clone size: many
D gene: .
J gene: TRBJ2-4
CDR3 protein: CASSPWAGVRGKNIQYF
CDR3 DNA: TGTGCCAGCAGTCCCTGGGCAGGGGTTAGGGGCAAAAACATTCAGTACTTC

V gene: TRBV5-1
clone size: .
D gene: .
J gene: TRBJ2-2
CDR3 protein: CASSFRGEGTGELFF
CDR3 DNA: TGCGCCAGCAGCTTTAGAGGGGAAGGGACCGGGGAGCTGTTTTTT

V gene: TRBV6-1
clone size: many
D gene: .
J gene: TRBJ1-6
CDR3 protein: CASSEQGRSPLHF
CDR3 DNA: TGTGCCAGCAGTGAGCAGGGGCGCTCACCCCTCCACTTT

V gene: TRBV20-1
clone size: many
D gene: .
J gene: TRBJ1-5
CDR3 protein: CSVKGRNQPQHF
CDR3 DNA: TGCAGTGTGAAGGGACGAAATCAGCCCCAGCATTTT

V gene: TRBV3-1
clone size: .
D gene: .
J gene: TRBJ2-2
CDR3 protein: CASSQEQGMGLTGELFF
CDR3 DNA: TGTGCCAGCAGCCAAGAACAGGGGATGGGACTCACCGGGGAGCTGTTTTTT

V gene: TRBV20-1
clone size: many
D gene: TRBD2
J gene: TRBJ2-7
CDR3 protein: CSALELAGVVGEQYF
CDR3 DNA: TGCAGTGCTTTGGAGCTAGCGGGAGTCGTAGGCGAGCAGTACTTC

V gene: TRBV12-3/TRBV12-4
clone size: many
D gene: .
J gene: TRBJ2-1
CDR3 protein: CASSFAVSYNEQFF
CDR3 DNA: TGTGCCAGCAGTTTCGCGGTTTCCTACAATGAGCAGTTCTTC

V gene: TRBV20-1
clone size: many
D gene: TRBD2
J gene: TRBJ2-5
CDR3 protein: CSGVAGQETQYF
CDR3 DNA: TGCAGTGGGGTAGCGGGCCAAGAGACCCAGTACTTC

V gene: TRBV29-1
clone size: .
D gene: TRBD2
J gene: TRBJ2-1
CDR3 protein: CSVCLIGTSGGLGNEQFF
CDR3 DNA: TGCAGCGTCTGTTTGATCGGGACTAGCGGGGGACTGGGGAATGAGCAGTTCTTC

V gene: TRBV5-4
clone size: .
D gene: TRBD2
J gene: TRBJ2-7
CDR3 protein: CASSLTSGGNYEQYF
CDR3 DNA: TGTGCCAGCAGCTTGACTAGCGGGGGGAACTACGAGCAGTACTTC

V gene: TRBV28
clone size: many
D gene: .
J gene: TRBJ1-3
CDR3 protein: CASSWPWENSGNTIYF
CDR3 DNA: TGTGCCAGCAGTTGGCCCTGGGAAAACTCTGGAAACACCATATATTTT

V gene: TRBV6-1
clone size: many
D gene: .
J gene: TRBJ2-7
CDR3 protein: CASSRLGRGEYEQYF
CDR3 DNA: TGTGCCAGCAGTCGCCTAGGCAGGGGGGAATACGAGCAGTACTTC

V gene: TRBV30
clone size: many
D gene: TRBD1
J gene: TRBJ1-1
CDR3 protein: CAWSSDRGIFRDPSALTNTEAFF
CDR3 DNA: TGTGCCTGGAGCTCGGACAGGGGAATTTTCAGGGACCCCTCTGCCCTCACCAACACTGAAGCTTTCTTT

V gene: TRBV5-1
clone size: once
D gene: .
J gene: TRBJ1-4
CDR3 protein: CASSLGQTLNEKLFF
CDR3 DNA: TGCGCCAGCAGCTTGGGACAGACCCTTAATGAAAAACTGTTTTTT

V gene: TRBV7-8
clone size: many
D gene: .
J gene: TRBJ1-1
CDR3 protein: CASSFSPGPSNTEAFF
CDR3 DNA: TGTGCCAGCAGCTTCTCTCCTGGGCCGTCCAACACTGAAGCTTTCTTT

V gene: TRBV19
clone size: many
D gene: .
J gene: TRBJ1-2
CDR3 protein: CASSYKGGTYGYTF
CDR3 DNA: TGTGCCAGTAGTTATAAAGGCGGCACCTATGGCTACACCTTC

V gene: TRBV18
clone size: many
D gene: .
J gene: TRBJ2-7
CDR3 protein: CASSPSGGDEQYF
CDR3 DNA: TGTGCCAGCTCACCATCAGGGGGGGACGAGCAGTACTTC

V gene: TRBV7-9
clone size: many
D gene: TRBD2
J gene: TRBJ2-5
CDR3 protein: CASSLTSGGKYQETQYF
CDR3 DNA: TGTGCCAGCAGCTTAACTAGCGGGGGGAAGTACCAAGAGACCCAGTACTTC

V gene: TRBV6-1
clone size: many
D gene: .
J gene: TRBJ1-6
CDR3 protein: CASTLIQGVDSPLHF
CDR3 DNA: TGTGCCAGCACTCTAATACAGGGTGTTGATTCACCCCTCCACTTT

V gene: TRBV24-1
clone size: few
D gene: TRBD2
J gene: TRBJ2-1
CDR3 protein: CATSDLTSGGYNEQFF
CDR3 DNA: TGTGCCACCAGTGATCTGACTAGCGGTGGCTACAATGAGCAGTTCTTC

V gene: TRBV7-9
clone size: many
D gene: .
J gene: TRBJ2-7
CDR3 protein: CASSLGRQMGYEQYF
CDR3 DNA: TGTGCCAGCAGCTTGGGCCGACAGATGGGCTACGAGCAGTACTTC

V gene: TRBV5-1
clone size: .
D gene: TRBD2
J gene: TRBJ2-5
CDR3 protein: CASSLDSGGIQETQYF
CDR3 DNA: TGCGCCAGCAGCTTGGATAGCGGGGGGATCCAAGAGACCCAGTACTTC

V gene: TRBV10-3
clone size: many
D gene: TRBD1
J gene: TRBJ2-5
CDR3 protein: CAISEPGQQETQYF
CDR3 DNA: TGTGCCATCAGTGAGCCGGGACAGCAAGAGACCCAGTACTTC

V gene: TRBV12-3/TRBV12-4
clone size: many
D gene: .
J gene: TRBJ2-7
CDR3 protein: CASSSLRRRGSEQYF
CDR3 DNA: TGTGCCAGCAGCTCCCTCCGCCGGAGGGGATCCGAGCAGTACTTC

V gene: TRBV30
clone size: many
D gene: .
J gene: TRBJ2-1
CDR3 protein: CAWSLGESSYNEQFF
CDR3 DNA: TGTGCCTGGAGTCTCGGTGAAAGCTCCTACAATGAGCAGTTCTTC

V gene: TRBV2
clone size: few
D gene: TRBD2
J gene: TRBJ2-7
CDR3 protein: CASSYPSGANEQYF
CDR3 DNA: TGTGCCAGCAGTTACCCTAGCGGGGCTAACGAGCAGTACTTC

V gene: TRBV10-3
clone size: .
D gene: .
J gene: TRBJ1-2
CDR3 protein: CAITRRDPTENYGYTF
CDR3 DNA: TGTGCCATCACTCGAAGAGACCCGACAGAAAACTATGGCTACACCTTC

V gene: TRBV12-3/TRBV12-4
clone size: many
D gene: .
J gene: TRBJ1-1
CDR3 protein: CASNQEGTEAFF
CDR3 DNA: TGTGCCAGCAACCAGGAGGGGACTGAAGCTTTCTTT

V gene: TRBV7-9
clone size: many
D gene: TRBD2
J gene: TRBJ2-1
CDR3 protein: CALVGLAYNEQFF
CDR3 DNA: TGTGCCCTGGTGGGACTAGCCTACAATGAGCAGTTCTTC

V gene: TRBV2
clone size: many
D gene: .
J gene: TRBJ2-3
CDR3 protein: CASSEVRDTQYF
CDR3 DNA: TGCGCCAGCAGTGAAGTACGGGATACGCAGTATTTT

V gene: TRBV27
clone size: few
D gene: TRBD2
J gene: TRBJ2-2
CDR3 protein: CASSRGLAGVYTGELFF
CDR3 DNA: TGTGCCAGCTCCCGAGGCCTAGCGGGAGTTTATACCGGGGAGCTGTTTTTT

V gene: TRBV13
clone size: .
D gene: .
J gene: TRBJ2-7
CDR3 protein: CASSLGDLSYEQYF
CDR3 DNA: TGTGCCAGCAGCTTAGGGGACCTTTCCTACGAGCAGTACTTC

V gene: TRBV2
clone size: many
D gene: .
J gene: TRBJ1-2
CDR3 protein: CASSETGSYGYTF
CDR3 DNA: TGTGCCAGCAGTGAAACAGGGTCCTATGGCTACACCTTC

V gene: TRBV29-1
clone size: few
D gene: TRBD2
J gene: TRBJ2-7
CDR3 protein: CSVSYPGTSGSRGSYEQYF
CDR3 DNA: TGCAGCGTCTCCTACCCCGGGACTAGCGGGAGCCGGGGGTCCTACGAGCAGTACTTC

V gene: TRBV3-1
clone size: many
D gene: .
J gene: TRBJ2-5
CDR3 protein: CASSQDTGDRVRETQYF
CDR3 DNA: TGTGCCAGCAGCCAAGACACGGGAGACAGGGTCAGGGAGACCCAGTACTTC